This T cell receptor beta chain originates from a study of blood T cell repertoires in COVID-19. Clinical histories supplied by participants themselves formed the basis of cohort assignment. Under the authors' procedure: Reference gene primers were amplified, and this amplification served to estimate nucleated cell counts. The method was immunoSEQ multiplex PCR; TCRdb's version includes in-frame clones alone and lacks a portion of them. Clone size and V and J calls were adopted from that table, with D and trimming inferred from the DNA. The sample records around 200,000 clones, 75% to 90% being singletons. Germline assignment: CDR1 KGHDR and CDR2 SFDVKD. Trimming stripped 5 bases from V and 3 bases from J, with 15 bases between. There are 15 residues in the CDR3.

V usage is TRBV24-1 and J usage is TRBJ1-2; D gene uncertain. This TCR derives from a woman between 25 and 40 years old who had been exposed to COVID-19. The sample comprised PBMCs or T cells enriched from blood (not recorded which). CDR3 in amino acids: CATSGLDGRDYGYTF. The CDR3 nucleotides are TGTGCCACCAGTGGCCTCGACGGGCGGGACTATGGCTACACCTTC.